The 27 T cell receptor beta chains given below trace back to one sample, sequenced in a study of cytomegalovirus exposure and HLA in healthy donors. The method was immunoSEQ multiplex PCR; TCRdb's version includes in-frame clones alone and lacks a portion of them. The table lists 200,000 to 250,000 clones, around 78% of them singletons, with roughly 5.4% in the top ten. Material: PBMCs. The receptors stem from a young woman in good health and CMV-seronegative.

The chain recombines TRBV29-1 with TRBJ2-1, with D possibly TRBD1 on 6 matching bases. V lost 7 bases and J lost 12, with 16 bases in between. The CDR3 length is 11 residues. The germline gives CDR1 SQVTM, CDR2 ANQGSEA. The CDR3 bases are TGCAGCGCCGGGACAAGGGTTGGGCAGTTCTTC. Protein product: CSAGTRVGQFF.

This sequence joins TRBV27 and TRBJ2-2, with 7 nucleotides matching TRBD1. The CDR3 is 16 amino acids. V was clipped by 8 bases and J by 3 bases; unmatched bases: 12. In germline, CDR1 is MNHEY, CDR2 SMNVEV (reference sequence). In nucleotides, the CDR3 is TGTGCCAGCTCAGCCCTACATGGGACAGACACCGGGGAGCTGTTTTTT. As protein: CASSALHGTDTGELFF.

The chain uses TRBV5-1 and TRBJ1-2; D uncertain. Germline-derived CDR1 and CDR2 are SGHRS and YFSETQ. Trimming removed 4 bases at V and 4 bases at J, with 8 bases between. The CDR3 is made up of 12 amino acids. CDR3 residues: CASSLNFYGYTF. The DNA of the CDR3 is TGCGCCAGCAGCCTGAATTTCTATGGCTACACCTTC.

This chain connects TRBV28 to TRBJ1-5; D is uncertain. The germline V and J ends were trimmed by 3 bases and 10 bases, with 10 bases remaining between them. Germline V lookup: CDR1 MDHEN, CDR2 SYDVKM. This CDR3 region has 12 residues. The CDR3 region has the DNA TGTGCCAGCAGTTTGGAAGGGCACCCCCAGCATTTT. This translates into CASSLEGHPQHF.

This clone was seen a single time. The chain recombines TRBV5-1 with TRBJ2-7; D remains unclear. Per germline, CDR1 SGHRS and CDR2 YFSETQ. This CDR3 has 13 residues. The V and J ends lost 5 bases and 4 bases respectively, with 13 bases between them. In DNA form, the CDR3 reads TGCGCCAGCAGAAACCCGGACCTTTACGAGCAGTACTTC. It yields the protein CASRNPDLYEQYF. Based on the CDR3 plus reference TRBV5-1 and TRBJ2-7, the full variable domain is KAGVTQTPRYLIKTRGQQVTLSCSPISGHRSVSWYQQTPGQGLQFLFEYFSETQRNKGNFPGRFSGRQFSNSRSEMNVSTLELGDSALYLCASRNPDLYEQYFGPGTRLTVT.

The chain combines TRBV20-1 with TRBJ1-2, with D unclear. The CDR3 spans 8 residues. The V gene's germline CDR1 is DFQATT and CDR2 SNEGSKA (reference sequence). V was pared by 5 bases and J by 8 bases, with 3 bases between. The CDR3 here is CSAEGYTF. CDR3 sequence (DNA): TGCAGTGCTGAGGGCTACACCTTC.

As regards this clone: At one end the junction does not follow the germline gene, possibly because of a read error. The chain employs TRBV5-1 and TRBJ2-7; 7 bases map to TRBD1. CDR3 length: 12 residues. Germline V gene lookup returns CDR1 SGHRS and CDR2 YFSETQ. Here the CDR3 reads CASSSGQGVFSF. In DNA form, the CDR3 reads TGCGCCAGCAGCTCCGGGCAGGGGGTTTTTTCGTTC.

This clone was seen a handful of times. The chain employs TRBV7-3 and TRBJ2-1, with 12 bases matching TRBD2. Germline V CDR1 and CDR2: SGHTA, FQGTGA. This CDR3 comprises 14 residues. V lost 8 bases to trimming and J lost 5 bases; unmatched junction nucleotides: 4. This CDR3 is CASGRLAGDNEQFF. The CDR3 DNA reads as TGTGCCAGCGGGCGACTAGCGGGGGACAATGAGCAGTTCTTC.

V and J are TRBV29-1 and TRBJ1-1, with 9 bases identical to TRBD1. V lost 0 bases and J lost 7; bases outside the gene matches: 12. Germline lookup yields CDR1 SQVTM and CDR2 ANQGSEA. The CDR3 has 16 residues. The CDR3 DNA sequence: TGCAGCGTTGAAGAGTCGGTCGGGACAGGGTTTCTTGAAGCTTTCTTT. Encoded protein: CSVEESVGTGFLEAFF.

V is TRBV18 and J is TRBJ2-2, with D unclear. The germline V and J ends were trimmed by 3 bases and 8 bases, with 7 bases remaining between them. The germline V gene encodes CDR1 KGHSH and CDR2 LQKENI. The CDR3 consists of 12 residues. The CDR3, as DNA: TGTGCCAGCTCACCGGCAAGGGGGGAGCTGTTTTTT. This translates into CASSPARGELFF.

This chain uses TRBV18 with TRBJ2-7; either TRBD1 or TRBD2 may supply D (5 bases each). There are 14 residues in the CDR3. The germline V gene has CDR1 KGHSH and CDR2 LQKENI. Trimming removed 1 base from V and 4 bases from J, with 11 bases in between. CDR3 residues: CASSPRGIKYEQYF. CDR3 coding DNA: TGTGCCAGCTCACCACGGGGGATTAAATACGAGCAGTACTTC.

The CDR3 DNA is TGTGCCTCTTCCAACACCGGGGAGCTGTTTTTT. Translating it yields CASSNTGELFF. V is TRBV6-1 and J is TRBJ2-2; no firm D call. Germline CDR1 is MNHNS and CDR2 is SASEGT. The CDR3 runs 11 residues. Trimming shortened V by 11 bases and J by 2 bases, and 6 bases separated the two germline ends.

V gene TRBV7-3 combines with J gene TRBJ1-1; D not certain. The CDR3 consists of 14 residues. In germline, CDR1 is SGHTA, CDR2 FQGTGA. The V end lost 6 bases, the J end lost 6 bases, and 17 bases lay between the germline ends. CDR3 loop: CASRSAGEASEAFF. The CDR3 DNA reads TGTGCCAGCAGGTCGGCAGGCGAGGCCTCTGAAGCTTTCTTT.

The chain is built from TRBV10-3 and TRBJ2-2; 7 bases fit TRBD2. Germline V CDR1 and CDR2: ENHRY, SYGVKD. This CDR3 spans 15 amino acids. Trimming cost V 0 bases and J 6 bases; bases outside gene matches: 4. CDR3 DNA: TGTGCCATCAGTGAGTCTGAGGCGGGAGCCGGGGAGCTGTTTTTT. Protein sequence: CAISESEAGAGELFF.

The CDR3 region is CAISEGGYTEAFF. The CDR3 DNA reads TGTGCCATCAGTGAGGGAGGGTACACTGAAGCTTTCTTT. The chain couples TRBV10-3 to TRBJ1-1, with D unclear. V lost 2 bases to trimming and J lost 3 bases, with 7 bases between them. This CDR3 region has 13 residues. Germline V gives CDR1 ENHRY, CDR2 SYGVKD.

This chain connects TRBV12-5 to TRBJ2-3, with TRBD2 matching 9 bases. Trimming took 6 bases from V and 3 from J; bases not matched to a gene: 10. This CDR3 has 16 residues. Germline loops: CDR1 LGHNT, CDR2 FRNRAP. The CDR3, as DNA: TGTGCTAGTGGCTCCGGGACTAGCACAGTTACAGATACGCAGTATTTT. This gives the protein CASGSGTSTVTDTQYF.

This sequence joins TRBV5-4 and TRBJ2-1; a possible D gene is TRBD2 (7 bases). CDR1 SGHNT and CDR2 YYREEE come from the germline V gene (reference sequence). V was trimmed by 4 bases and J by 7 bases, leaving 21 bases between them. This CDR3 has 16 amino acids. The CDR3 protein is CASSPGGDRSWNEQFF. DNA of the CDR3: TGTGCCAGCAGCCCGGGGGGAGACAGGTCTTGGAATGAGCAGTTCTTC.

V usage is TRBV11-2 and J usage is TRBJ1-4; unclear D gene. The CDR3 sequence is 16 residues long. The V gene's germline CDR1 is SGHAT and CDR2 FQNNGV. V dropped 5 bases and J dropped 5 bases, with 18 bases sitting between them. The CDR3 reads CASSRSSTIRNEKLFF. The CDR3 DNA follows: TGTGCCAGCAGCCGCTCATCGACGATCCGGAATGAAAAACTGTTTTTT. Filled out from reference TRBV11-2 and TRBJ1-4, the complete variable domain reads EAGVAQSPRYKIIEKRQSVAFWCNPISGHATLYWYQQILGQGPKLLIQFQNNGVVDDSQLPKDRFSAERLKGVDSTLKIQPAKLEDSAVYLCASSRSSTIRNEKLFFGSGTQLSVL.

Concerning this clone itself: At the DNA level, this CDR3 is encoded by other sequences in the same sample as well. The chain is built from TRBV2 and TRBJ1-3, with TRBD1 matching over 7 bases. V shed 7 bases, J shed 0 bases, and the junction held 6 bases outside the gene matches. The CDR3 covers 15 residues. Germline CDR1 and CDR2: SNHLY and FYNNEI. CDR3 sequence reads: CASTGQPSSGNTIYF. The DNA for the CDR3 is TGTGCCAGCACGGGACAGCCTAGCTCTGGAAACACCATATATTTT.

V is TRBV6-1 and J is TRBJ2-7; D gene uncertain. CDR1 and CDR2 (germline): MNHNS, SASEGT. The CDR3 extends over 14 amino acids. V dropped 7 bases and J dropped 3 bases, with 16 bases sitting between them. This CDR3 is CASILTLPVYEQYF. Written as DNA, the CDR3 is TGTGCCAGCATCCTCACGCTCCCAGTCTACGAGCAGTACTTC.

This chain joins TRBV10-2 and TRBJ2-1; D is perhaps TRBD2 (6 bases). Germline V lookup: CDR1 WSHSY, CDR2 SAAADI. The V end lost 2 bases, the J end lost 9 bases, and 8 bases lay between the germline ends. The CDR3 extends over 12 amino acids. The DNA of the CDR3 is TGCGCCAGCAGTGAGCTGGGGGGTGAGCAGTTCTTC. Amino acids: CASSELGGEQFF.

The chain combines TRBV29-1 with TRBJ2-7; D is uncertain. Looked up from germline, CDR1 is SQVTM and CDR2 is ANQGSEA. The CDR3 is 13 amino acids. Trimming pared 5 bases from V and 0 bases from J, leaving 11 bases between. CDR3 bases: TGCAGCGTTTTTCTCCAGAGCTCCTACGAGCAGTACTTC. As protein: CSVFLQSSYEQYF.

The V gene is TRBV4-1, the J gene TRBJ2-1; D possibly corresponds to TRBD2 (5 bases). CDR1 and CDR2 (germline): MGHRA, YSYEKL. The CDR3 sequence is 15 residues long. Trimming removed 1 base at V and 6 bases at J, with 13 bases between. The CDR3 bases are TGCGCCAGCAGCCAAGCGGCTAGTAGCGTCAATGAGCAGTTCTTC. Amino acid sequence: CASSQAASSVNEQFF.

The CDR3 here is CASSPLEGGRYEQYF. CDR3 coding DNA: TGTGCCAGCAGCCCCCTCGAGGGAGGTCGTTATGAGCAGTACTTC. The V and J genes are TRBV27 and TRBJ2-7, with TRBD2 as a possible D gene (6 bases). Trimming took off 6 bases at V and 7 bases at J, with 22 bases between the two ends. Germline-derived CDR1 and CDR2 are MNHEY and SMNVEV (reference sequence). The length of the CDR3 is 15 residues.

V gene TRBV6-5 combines with J gene TRBJ2-1, with D perhaps given as TRBD1 or TRBD2 (5 bases each). Germline V gives CDR1 MNHEY, CDR2 SVGAGI. The CDR3 loop spans 15 amino acids. V was cut by 4 bases and J by 8 bases, with 18 bases left in between. The CDR3 DNA sequence: TGTGCCAGCAGTTCTCCGGGACGTTTCGCAGATGAGCAGTTCTTC. Its protein product is CASSSPGRFADEQFF.

The rearrangement joins TRBV7-9 to TRBJ1-2; tentative D call: TRBD1 (6 bases). The CDR3 is made up of 14 amino acids. The germline gives CDR1 SEHNR, CDR2 FQNEAQ (reference sequence). V was pared by 6 bases and J by 6 bases, with 17 bases between. The CDR3 sequence: CASRGGHPPDGYTF. CDR3 bases: TGTGCCAGCAGGGGGGGACACCCCCCGGATGGCTACACCTTC.

This chain links TRBV7-6 with TRBJ2-5, with a tentative D call TRBD2 (7 bases). The CDR3 is made up of 15 amino acids. The germline V and J ends were trimmed by 0 bases and 5 bases, with 13 bases remaining between them. Germline V CDR1 and CDR2: SGHVS, FNYEAQ. This CDR3 is CASSLAGGLQETQYF. The CDR3 region has the DNA TGTGCCAGCAGCTTAGCGGGGGGGCTCCAGGAGACCCAGTACTTC.